The present T cell receptor beta chain was sequenced within a study of cytotoxic CD8 clonotypes in ibrutinib-treated CLL. General observations from the study: On treatment, the uncommon public clonotypes contracted or remained stable. Rising at ibrutinib response, clonality subsequently fell back toward baseline at progression. Baseline clonality exceeded age-matched healthy donors and tracked circulating CD8+ T-cell counts.

This clone has only a few counts. The antigen is undetermined. Produced via immunoSEQ multiplex PCR; TCRdb's table is partial and in-frame only. The sample carries hundreds of thousands of clones, roughly 74% recorded once. Here the sequenced sample was PBMCs, taken after 24 months of ibrutinib treatment. The clonotype comes from a human donor with chronic lymphocytic leukemia.

The DNA for the CDR3 is TGTGCCAGCAGCCAAATAGCGTTACCCTACGAGCAGTACTTC. Amino acid sequence: CASSQIALPYEQYF. The rearrangement links TRBV14 to TRBJ2-7; possible D gene TRBD2, 5 bases. The CDR3 has 14 residues. Per the germline V gene, CDR1 is SGHDN and CDR2 is FVKESK. V was shortened by 2 bases and J by 2 bases, with 10 bases between the two germline ends. The full variable domain, with the rest looked up from reference TRBV14 and TRBJ2-7, is EAGVTQFPSHSVIEKGQTVTLRCDPISGHDNLYWYRRVMGKEIKFLLHFVKESKQDESGMPNNRFLAERTGGTYSTLKVQPAELEDSGVYFCASSQIALPYEQYFGPGTRLTVT.